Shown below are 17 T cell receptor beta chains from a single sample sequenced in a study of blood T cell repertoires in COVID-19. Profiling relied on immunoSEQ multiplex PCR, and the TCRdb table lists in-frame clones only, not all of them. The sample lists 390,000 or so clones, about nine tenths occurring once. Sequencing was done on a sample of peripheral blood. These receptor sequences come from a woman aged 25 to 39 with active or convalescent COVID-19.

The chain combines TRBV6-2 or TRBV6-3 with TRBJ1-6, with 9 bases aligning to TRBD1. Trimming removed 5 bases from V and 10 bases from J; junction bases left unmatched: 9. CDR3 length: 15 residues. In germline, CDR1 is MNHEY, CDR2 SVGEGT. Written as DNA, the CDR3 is TGTGCCAGCAGTAACCGGGACAGGGAGTGGTCACCCCTCCACTTT. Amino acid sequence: CASSNRDREWSPLHF.

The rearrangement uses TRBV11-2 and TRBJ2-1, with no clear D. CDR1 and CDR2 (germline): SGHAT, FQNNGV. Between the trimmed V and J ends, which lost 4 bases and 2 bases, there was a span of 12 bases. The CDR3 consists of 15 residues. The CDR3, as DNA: TGTGCCAGCAGCTCCGACATCGGCCCCTACAATGAGCAGTTCTTC. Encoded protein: CASSSDIGPYNEQFF.

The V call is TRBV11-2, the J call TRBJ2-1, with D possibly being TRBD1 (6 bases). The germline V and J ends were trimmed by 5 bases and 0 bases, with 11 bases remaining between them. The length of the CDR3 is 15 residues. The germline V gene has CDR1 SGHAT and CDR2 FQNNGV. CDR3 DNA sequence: TGTGCCAGCAGCCCCGGACAGAGCTCCTACAATGAGCAGTTCTTC. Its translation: CASSPGQSSYNEQFF.

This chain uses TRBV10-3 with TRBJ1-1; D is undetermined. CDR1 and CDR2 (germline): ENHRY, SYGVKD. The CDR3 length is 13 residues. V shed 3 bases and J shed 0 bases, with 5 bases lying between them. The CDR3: CAISDGMNTEAFF. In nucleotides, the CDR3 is TGTGCCATCAGTGACGGTATGAACACTGAAGCTTTCTTT.

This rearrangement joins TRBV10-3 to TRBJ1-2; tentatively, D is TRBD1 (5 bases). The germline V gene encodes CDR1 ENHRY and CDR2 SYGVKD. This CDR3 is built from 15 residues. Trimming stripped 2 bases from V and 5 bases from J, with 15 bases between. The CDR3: CAISEDLEGRYGYTF. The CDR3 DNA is TGTGCCATCAGTGAGGATCTGGAGGGGAGGTATGGCTACACCTTC.

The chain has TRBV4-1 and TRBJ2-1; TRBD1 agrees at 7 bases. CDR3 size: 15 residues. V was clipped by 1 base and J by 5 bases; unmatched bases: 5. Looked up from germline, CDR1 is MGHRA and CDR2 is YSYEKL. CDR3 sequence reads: CASSQVAQGNNEQFF. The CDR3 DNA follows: TGCGCCAGCAGCCAAGTCGCACAGGGGAACAATGAGCAGTTCTTC.

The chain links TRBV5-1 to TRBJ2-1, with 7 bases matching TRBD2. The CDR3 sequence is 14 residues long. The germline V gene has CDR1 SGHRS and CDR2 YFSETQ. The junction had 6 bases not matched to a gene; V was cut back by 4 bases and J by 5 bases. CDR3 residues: CASSVRLANNEQFF. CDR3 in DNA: TGCGCCAGCAGCGTGAGACTAGCCAACAATGAGCAGTTCTTC. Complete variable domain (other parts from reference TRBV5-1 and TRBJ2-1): KAGVTQTPRYLIKTRGQQVTLSCSPISGHRSVSWYQQTPGQGLQFLFEYFSETQRNKGNFPGRFSGRQFSNSRSEMNVSTLELGDSALYLCASSVRLANNEQFFGPGTRLTVL.

CDR3 sequence: CASRPVGGNTGELFF. DNA of the CDR3: TGTGCCAGCAGACCTGTGGGGGGAAACACCGGGGAGCTGTTTTTT. This chain connects TRBV6-5 to TRBJ2-2; TRBD2 might be the D (6 bases). CDR3 size: 15 residues. Germline V CDR1 and CDR2: MNHEY, SVGAGI. The ends were cut back, 6 bases at V and 2 bases at J, with 13 bases in the middle.

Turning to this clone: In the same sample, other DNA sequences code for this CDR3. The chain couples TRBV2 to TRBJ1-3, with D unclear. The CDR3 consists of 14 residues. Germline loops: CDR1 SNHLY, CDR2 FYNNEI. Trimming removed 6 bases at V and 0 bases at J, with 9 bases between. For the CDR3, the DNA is TGTGCCAGCAGACTTTTAGACTCTGGAAACACCATATATTTT. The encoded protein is CASRLLDSGNTIYF. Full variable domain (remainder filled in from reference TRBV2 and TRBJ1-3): EPEVTQTPSHQVTQMGQEVILRCVPISNHLYFYWYRQILGQKVEFLVSFYNNEISEKSEIFDDQFSVERPDGSNFTLKIRSTKLEDSAMYFCASRLLDSGNTIYFGEGSWLTVV.

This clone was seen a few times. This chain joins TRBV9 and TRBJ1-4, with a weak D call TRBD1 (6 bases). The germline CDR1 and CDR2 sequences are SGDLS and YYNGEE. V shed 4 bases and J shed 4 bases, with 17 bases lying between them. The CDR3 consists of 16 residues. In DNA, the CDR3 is TGTGCCAGCAGCACGCTACAGGGTCTTTATAATGAAAAACTGTTTTTT. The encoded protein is CASSTLQGLYNEKLFF.

In nucleotides, the CDR3 is TGTGCCAGCAGCTTGACCAGGGGAACTGAAGCTTTCTTT. Translation: CASSLTRGTEAFF. The V gene is TRBV7-2, the J gene TRBJ1-1, with TRBD1 as a possible D gene (6 bases). Trimming stripped 3 bases from V and 5 bases from J, with 10 bases between. The germline gives CDR1 SGHTA, CDR2 FQGNSA. This CDR3 region has 13 residues.

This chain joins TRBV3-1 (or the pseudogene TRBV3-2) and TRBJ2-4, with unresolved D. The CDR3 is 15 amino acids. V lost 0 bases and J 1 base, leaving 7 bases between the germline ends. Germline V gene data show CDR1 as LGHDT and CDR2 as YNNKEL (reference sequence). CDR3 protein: CASSQDQWAKNIQYF. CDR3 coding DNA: TGTGCCAGCAGCCAAGATCAGTGGGCCAAAAACATTCAGTACTTC.

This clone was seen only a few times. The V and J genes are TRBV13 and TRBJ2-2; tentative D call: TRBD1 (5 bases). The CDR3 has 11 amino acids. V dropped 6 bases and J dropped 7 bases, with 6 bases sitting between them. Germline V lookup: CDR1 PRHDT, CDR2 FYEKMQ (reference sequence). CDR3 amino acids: CASRGVGELFF. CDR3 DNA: TGTGCCAGCAGAGGGGTCGGGGAGCTGTTTTTT.

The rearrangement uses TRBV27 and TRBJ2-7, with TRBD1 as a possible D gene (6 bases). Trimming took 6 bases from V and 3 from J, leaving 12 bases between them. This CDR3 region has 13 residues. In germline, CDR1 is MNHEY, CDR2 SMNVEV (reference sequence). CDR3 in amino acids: CASSRTDNYEQYF. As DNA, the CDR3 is TGTGCCAGCAGCAGGACAGACAACTACGAGCAGTACTTC.

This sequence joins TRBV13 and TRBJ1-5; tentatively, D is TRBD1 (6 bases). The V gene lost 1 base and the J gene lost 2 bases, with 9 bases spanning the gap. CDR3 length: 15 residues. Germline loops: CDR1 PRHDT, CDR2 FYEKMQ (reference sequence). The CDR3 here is CASSLAGDGNQPQHF. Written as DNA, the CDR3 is TGTGCCAGCAGCTTAGCAGGGGATGGCAATCAGCCCCAGCATTTT.

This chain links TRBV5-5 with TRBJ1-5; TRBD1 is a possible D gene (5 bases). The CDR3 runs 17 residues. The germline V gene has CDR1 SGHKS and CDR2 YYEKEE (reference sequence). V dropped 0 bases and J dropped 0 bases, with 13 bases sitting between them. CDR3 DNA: TGTGCCAGCAGCTTGGCCGGGGGATTCTATAGCAATCAGCCCCAGCATTTT. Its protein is CASSLAGGFYSNQPQHF.

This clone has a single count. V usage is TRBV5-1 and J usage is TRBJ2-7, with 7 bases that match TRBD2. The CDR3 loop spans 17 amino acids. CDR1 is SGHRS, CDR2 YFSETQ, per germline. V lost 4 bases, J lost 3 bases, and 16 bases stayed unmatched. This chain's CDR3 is CASSPGGGRHDFYEQYF. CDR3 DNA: TGCGCCAGCAGCCCGGGGGGTGGTCGCCACGACTTCTACGAGCAGTACTTC.